This T cell receptor beta chain was sequenced in a study of control samples from healthy donors and cancer patients. This clone appeared a single time. Using immunoSEQ multiplex PCR, the repertoire was profiled, and TCRdb retains in-frame clones only, with some absent. In the table there are around 51,000 clones, approximately 80% of which are singletons. CDR3 length equals 14 residues. Trimming cost V 4 bases and J 4 bases, with 14 bases left between them. Germline assignment: CDR1 SGHNT and CDR2 YYREEE (reference sequence). V and J are TRBV5-4 and TRBJ1-1; possible D gene TRBD1, 6 bases. Sequencing was done on a sample of blood. This clonotype was sampled from a man in his 70s in good health. DNA for the CDR3: TGTGCCAGCAGCGCCGCCGGACAGATCACTGAAGCTTTCTTT. Its translation: CASSAAGQITEAFF.